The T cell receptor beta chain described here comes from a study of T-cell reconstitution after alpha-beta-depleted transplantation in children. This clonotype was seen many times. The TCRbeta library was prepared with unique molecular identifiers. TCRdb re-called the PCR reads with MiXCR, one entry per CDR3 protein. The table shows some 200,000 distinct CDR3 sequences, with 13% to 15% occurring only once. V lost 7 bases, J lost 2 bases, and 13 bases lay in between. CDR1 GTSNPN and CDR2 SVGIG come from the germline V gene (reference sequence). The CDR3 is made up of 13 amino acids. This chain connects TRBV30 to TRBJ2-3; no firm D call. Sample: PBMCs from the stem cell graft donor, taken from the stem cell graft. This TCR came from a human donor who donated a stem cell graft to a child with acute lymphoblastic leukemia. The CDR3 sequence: CAYYRATTDTQYF. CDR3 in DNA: TGTGCCTATTATAGGGCAACCACAGATACGCAGTATTTT.